These 11 T cell receptor beta chains share one sample of origin, sequenced in a study of T cells in Graves' hyperthyroidism and ophthalmopathy (dated by TCRdb to about 2019). Libraries were prepared through multiplex PCR. TCRdb names Illumina HiSeq 2000 as the instrument used. TCR beta CDR3 regions were amplified from RNA transcripts. A first-round RT-PCR of the TCR CDR3 used the HTBI primer set with the Qiagen OneStep RT-PCR kit. Starting from the raw public reads, TCRdb applied fastp trimming at Q25, assembled clones with MiXCR and retained in-frame beta chains. Every distinct CDR3 protein forms one entry, paired with its most common genes and DNA. The sample yields about 480,000 distinct CDR3 sequences; roughly an eighth were counted once. In total, the top ten clones hold around 17% of the sample. What was sequenced was blood. These receptor sequences come from a young woman with Graves' hyperthyroidism.

J is TRBJ1-1 and V is TRBV24-1; D perhaps matches TRBD1 (6 bases). The germline CDR1 and CDR2 sequences are KGHDR and SFDVKD. With 8 bases removed from V and 6 bases from J, the gap between germline ends came to 18 bases. The CDR3 is made up of 14 amino acids. CDR3 loop: CATTLGGPPAEAFF. CDR3 DNA: TGTGCCACCACCCTGGGGGGGCCCCCTGCTGAAGCTTTCTTT.

This clonotype showed up many times. The chain employs TRBV7-6 and TRBJ1-1; 9 bases align to TRBD1. Germline V gene data show CDR1 as SGHVS and CDR2 as FNYEAQ. The CDR3 runs to 13 residues. V gave up 4 bases and J gave up 5 bases; unmatched junction bases: 2. The CDR3 sequence is CASSYGTGTEAFF. CDR3 DNA: TGTGCCAGCAGCTACGGGACAGGGACTGAAGCTTTCTTT.

The chain uses TRBV4-1 and TRBJ2-1; D perhaps matches TRBD1 (6 bases). The V and J ends lost 4 bases and 7 bases respectively, with 14 bases between them. Germline V lookup: CDR1 MGHRA, CDR2 YSYEKL. The CDR3 spans 14 residues. The CDR3 DNA reads TGCGCCAGCAGCCTTACAGGGAAGAAGAATGAGCAGTTCTTC. Amino acid sequence: CASSLTGKKNEQFF.

This clonotype was counted at least ten times. V is TRBV20-1 and J is TRBJ2-3; D perhaps matches TRBD1 (5 bases). This CDR3 contains 14 residues. V lost 1 base to trimming and J lost 8 bases, with 16 bases between them. Germline CDR1 DFQATT, CDR2 SNEGSKA (reference sequence). CDR3 sequence: CSARVRALQTTQYF. The CDR3 region has the DNA TGCAGTGCTAGAGTCAGGGCCCTACAAACTACGCAGTATTTT.

This clonotype was picked up many times. V gene TRBV20-1 combines with J gene TRBJ2-7, with 7 bases aligning to TRBD2. Germline V gene lookup returns CDR1 DFQATT and CDR2 SNEGSKA (reference sequence). The CDR3 runs to 15 residues. V dropped 3 bases and J dropped 3; count of bases not matched to a gene: 11. The CDR3 is CSASSRTRPDYEQYF. The CDR3 nucleotides read TGCAGTGCTAGTAGCCGGACTAGGCCGGACTACGAGCAGTACTTC.

V usage is TRBV6-1 and J usage is TRBJ2-1; D might be TRBD2 (6 bases). Germline CDR1 is MNHNS and CDR2 is SASEGT. The CDR3 has 15 amino acids. V shed 8 bases and J shed 9 bases, with 23 bases lying between them. This CDR3 reads CASSWGVGIETEQFF. In DNA form, the CDR3 reads TGTGCCAGCTCCTGGGGGGTAGGTATTGAAACTGAGCAGTTCTTC.

The chain combines TRBV4-1 with TRBJ1-1; D remains ambiguous. Trimming cost V 0 bases and J 1 base, with 12 bases left between them. The CDR3 length is 16 residues. Looked up from germline, CDR1 is MGHRA and CDR2 is YSYEKL. CDR3 sequence reads: CASSQDIRQRNTEAFF. As DNA, the CDR3 is TGCGCCAGCAGCCAAGACATAAGACAAAGGAACACTGAAGCTTTCTTT.

The sample holds many counts of this clonotype. The chain couples TRBV11-1 to TRBJ1-1, with TRBD1 matching over 9 bases. Trimming removed 6 bases from V and 1 base from J; junction bases left unmatched: 6. Germline CDR1 and CDR2: SGHAT and FQDESV (reference sequence). This CDR3 is built from 15 residues. CDR3 in DNA: TGTGCCAGCAGACCGGGACAGGGATGGAACACTGAAGCTTTCTTT. It yields the protein CASRPGQGWNTEAFF.

Many counts were recorded for this clonotype. This chain joins TRBV4-1 and TRBJ2-5; 9 positions agree with TRBD1. CDR1 is MGHRA, CDR2 YSYEKL, per germline. V lost 3 bases to trimming and J lost 4 bases; unmatched junction nucleotides: 6. The CDR3 is made up of 15 amino acids. CDR3 sequence (DNA): TGCGCCAGCAGCCACCTTCACAGGGGGCTAGAGACCCAGTACTTC. The encoded protein is CASSHLHRGLETQYF.

There are a few counts of this clonotype. This chain connects TRBV5-1 to TRBJ1-2, with 8 positions matching TRBD1. CDR3 length equals 13 residues. CDR1 and CDR2 from the germline V gene are SGHRS and YFSETQ. V shed 1 base and J 5 bases; nucleotides not matched to a gene: 1. The CDR3 DNA is TGCGCCAGCAGCTTGCGGACAGGGTATGGCTACACCTTC. This gives the protein CASSLRTGYGYTF.

This clonotype has at least ten counts. The rearrangement joins TRBV28 to TRBJ2-3; 11 bases align to TRBD2. This CDR3 is 15 amino acids long. V trimming: 7 bases; J trimming: 0 bases; junction bases outside the gene matches: 3. CDR1 and CDR2 from the germline V gene are MDHEN and SYDVKM. As DNA, the CDR3 is TGTGCCAGCAAATGGACTAGCGGGAGCACAGATACGCAGTATTTT. It yields the protein CASKWTSGSTDTQYF.